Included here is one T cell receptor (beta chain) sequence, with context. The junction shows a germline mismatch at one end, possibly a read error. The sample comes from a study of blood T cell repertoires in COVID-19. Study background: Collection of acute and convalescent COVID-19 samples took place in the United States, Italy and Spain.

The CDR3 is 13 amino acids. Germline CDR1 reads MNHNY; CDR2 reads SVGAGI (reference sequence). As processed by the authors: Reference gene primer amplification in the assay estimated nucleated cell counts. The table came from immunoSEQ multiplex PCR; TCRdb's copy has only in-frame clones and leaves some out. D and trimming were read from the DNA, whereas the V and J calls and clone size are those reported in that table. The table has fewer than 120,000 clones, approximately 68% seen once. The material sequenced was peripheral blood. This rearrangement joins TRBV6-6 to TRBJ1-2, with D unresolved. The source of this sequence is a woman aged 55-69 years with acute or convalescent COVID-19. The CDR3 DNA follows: TGTGCCAGCAGTTACACGGGCCGCCAAGACTATGCCTTC. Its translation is CASSYTGRQDYAF.